What follows are 23 T cell receptor beta chains derived from one specimen sequenced in a study of spatial heterogeneity in lung cancer. Notes on the study in general: Mutation counts in tumors were tracked by counts of expanded intratumoral alpha and beta TCRs.

Using its own MiXCR run on the 5' RACE reads, TCRdb lists one record per CDR3 protein. The table has roughly 15,000 distinct CDR3 sequences, under 8% seen once; the top ten hold approximately 10%. Noted time point: sample taken at primary tumor resection. Antigens of these TCRs are unknown. Sequenced here: lung tumor tissue, sampled at surgery. The receptor set was obtained from a male donor with early-stage non-small cell lung cancer.

This clonotype has just a few counts. V gene TRBV5-6 combines with J gene TRBJ2-3; 9 nucleotides agree with TRBD2. Germline V CDR1 and CDR2: SGHDT, YYEEEE. The CDR3 has 18 amino acids. J gave up 5 bases and V 2 bases, and 15 bases lay outside the gene matches. CDR3 amino acids: CASSFRSWREGHIDTQYF. DNA of the CDR3: TGTGCCAGCAGCTTTCGGTCTTGGCGGGAGGGCCATATAGATACGCAGTATTTT. Supplemented by reference TRBV5-6 and TRBJ2-3, the full variable domain reads DAGVTQSPTHLIKTRGQQVTLRCSPKSGHDTVSWYQQALGQGPQFIFQYYEEEERQRGNFPDRFSGHQFPNYSSELNVNALLLGDSALYLCASSFRSWREGHIDTQYFGPGTRLTVL.

This clonotype was picked up many times. The chain couples TRBV29-1 to TRBJ1-2, with a weak D call TRBD1 (6 bases). Germline V gene sequence: CDR1 SQVTM, CDR2 ANQGSEA. Trimming left V 3 bases short and J 2 bases short, with 13 bases between. CDR3 length: 14 amino acids. The CDR3 sequence: CSVDGQKENYGYTF. Written as DNA, the CDR3 is TGCAGCGTTGATGGACAGAAGGAAAACTATGGCTACACCTTC.

The sample holds many counts of this clonotype. The genes are TRBV5-1 and TRBJ2-7; no clear D. Per germline, CDR1 SGHRS and CDR2 YFSETQ. The CDR3 consists of 13 residues. The ends were cut back, 1 base at V and 6 bases at J, with 11 bases in the middle. The CDR3 loop reads CASSLKPQTEQYF. DNA of the CDR3: TGCGCCAGCAGCTTGAAGCCACAGACCGAGCAGTACTTC. Using reference TRBV5-1 and TRBJ2-7 for the parts outside the CDR3, the full variable domain is KAGVTQTPRYLIKTRGQQVTLSCSPISGHRSVSWYQQTPGQGLQFLFEYFSETQRNKGNFPGRFSGRQFSNSRSEMNVSTLELGDSALYLCASSLKPQTEQYFGPGTRLTVT.

The rearrangement links TRBV20-1 to TRBJ2-5, with TRBD2 matching over 10 bases. Germline assignment: CDR1 DFQATT and CDR2 SNEGSKA (reference sequence). The CDR3 has 13 residues. With 4 bases clipped from V and 4 bases from J, the junction kept 3 bases outside the gene matches. The CDR3 DNA reads TGCAGTGCTACCGGGACTAGCGTAGAGACCCAGTACTTC. This sequence encodes CSATGTSVETQYF.

This clonotype was seen more than once but under ten times. CDR3 DNA sequence: TGCAGTGCTACCCCGGGACAGGGCGGGAAAAACATTCAGTACTTC. Translating gives CSATPGQGGKNIQYF. J is TRBJ2-4 and V is TRBV20-1; 9 positions agree with TRBD1. Germline-derived CDR1 and CDR2 are DFQATT and SNEGSKA (reference sequence). The CDR3 is 15 amino acids. J was trimmed by 4 bases and V by 4 bases; bases with no gene match: 8.

This clonotype is deemed medium-sized. The rearrangement uses TRBV6-2 or TRBV6-3 and TRBJ2-1; D unclear. The CDR3 has 14 residues. V was shortened by 6 bases and J by 8 bases, with 17 bases between the two germline ends. The V gene's germline CDR1 is MNHEY and CDR2 SVGEGT. The CDR3 reads CASSMPPRGDEQFF. CDR3 coding DNA: TGTGCCAGCAGCATGCCCCCTAGAGGCGATGAGCAGTTCTTC.

The chain joins TRBV11-2 to TRBJ2-1; D is perhaps TRBD1 (5 bases). The CDR3 is 12 residues long. V was clipped by 3 bases and J by 5 bases, with 5 bases between them. Germline values: CDR1 SGHAT, CDR2 FQNNGV. The CDR3 is CASSLTDNEQFF. The DNA of the CDR3 is TGTGCCAGCAGCTTGACAGACAATGAGCAGTTCTTC.

This clonotype was observed at least ten times. V and J are TRBV5-1 and TRBJ2-5; D is possibly TRBD2 (5 bases). The CDR3 has 14 amino acids. Looked up from germline, CDR1 is SGHRS and CDR2 is YFSETQ. V was trimmed by 2 bases and J by 1 base, leaving 9 bases between them. As DNA, the CDR3 is TGCGCCAGCAGCTTCAACGGGATCCAAGAGACCCAGTACTTC. Translating gives CASSFNGIQETQYF.

This clonotype was seen a few times. The rearrangement joins TRBV7-9 to TRBJ2-3, with D maybe TRBD1 (5 bases). V lost 5 bases and J 2 bases, leaving 17 bases between the germline ends. This CDR3 comprises 16 residues. From germline, CDR1 is SEHNR and CDR2 FQNEAQ (reference sequence). CDR3 protein: CASSQGARGTTDTQYF. CDR3 coding DNA: TGTGCCAGCAGCCAGGGTGCTAGGGGTACCACAGATACGCAGTATTTT.

The rearrangement uses TRBV24-1 and TRBJ2-2, with D hard to call. This CDR3 spans 13 amino acids. Trimming stripped 5 bases from V and 6 bases from J, with 9 bases between. Looked up from germline, CDR1 is KGHDR and CDR2 is SFDVKD. CDR3 loop: CATSVPGPGELFF. The CDR3 region has the DNA TGTGCCACCAGTGTTCCGGGTCCCGGGGAGCTGTTTTTT.

At least ten counts were recorded for this clonotype. The chain employs TRBV20-1 and TRBJ2-6; D call uncertain. Per germline, CDR1 DFQATT and CDR2 SNEGSKA (reference sequence). The V and J ends lost 0 bases and 7 bases respectively, with 7 bases between them. The CDR3 runs 13 residues. The DNA for the CDR3 is TGCAGTGCTAGAGATTGGGGAGCCAACGTCCTGACTTTC. Translating gives CSARDWGANVLTF.

This clonotype was picked up many times. V is TRBV29-1 and J is TRBJ2-1; D is unresolved. CDR3 length equals 12 residues. Germline CDR1 and CDR2: SQVTM and ANQGSEA. The ends were cut back, 6 bases at V and 2 bases at J, with 8 bases in the middle. CDR3 sequence: CSVTPTYNEQFF. Written as DNA, the CDR3 is TGCAGCGTCACCCCTACCTACAATGAGCAGTTCTTC.

In its sample, this clonotype was seen many times. The V and J genes are TRBV5-1 and TRBJ1-2; D possibly corresponds to TRBD1 (5 bases). The CDR3 loop spans 15 amino acids. CDR1 and CDR2 (germline): SGHRS, YFSETQ. The ends were cut back, 5 bases at V and 4 bases at J, with 18 bases in the middle. The DNA of the CDR3 is TGCGCCAGCAGTGGGGCGGATACTCTGTTCTATGGCTACACCTTC. This encodes CASSGADTLFYGYTF.

This chain uses TRBV6-1 with TRBJ2-3; 7 positions match TRBD1. CDR3 length: 14 amino acids. After removal of 4 bases from V and 3 bases from J, the junction contained 4 bases not matched to a gene. The germline gives CDR1 MNHNS, CDR2 SASEGT. The CDR3 sequence: CASSGGGETDTQYF. Here the CDR3 DNA reads TGTGCCAGCAGTGGAGGGGGCGAGACAGATACGCAGTATTTT.

This clonotype was counted ten times or more. V gene TRBV7-2 combines with J gene TRBJ2-2; tentative D call: TRBD2 (5 bases). Germline V gene data show CDR1 as SGHTA and CDR2 as FQGNSA. Trimming took off 1 base at V and 6 bases at J, with 9 bases between the two ends. The CDR3 is 14 amino acids. CDR3 in amino acids: CASSLGTSAGELFF. CDR3 sequence (DNA): TGTGCCAGCAGCTTAGGGACTTCCGCCGGGGAGCTGTTTTTT. Full variable domain (remainder filled in from reference TRBV7-2 and TRBJ2-2): GAGVSQSPSNKVTEKGKDVELRCDPISGHTALYWYRQSLGQGLEFLIYFQGNSAPDKSGLPSDRFSAERTGGSVSTLTIQRTQQEDSAVYLCASSLGTSAGELFFGEGSRLTVL.

J is TRBJ2-3 and V is TRBV15; 8 bases are shared with TRBD1. The CDR3 consists of 17 residues. Germline assignment: CDR1 LNHNV and CDR2 YYDKDF (reference sequence). Germline trimming cut 3 bases from V and 0 bases from J; bases unmatched to any gene: 8. This CDR3 reads CATSRPNRGSSTDTQYF. In DNA, the CDR3 is TGTGCCACCAGCAGGCCAAACAGGGGGTCTAGCACAGATACGCAGTATTTT.

In its sample, this clonotype was seen a few times. This chain links TRBV11-2 with TRBJ2-3; TRBD2 agrees at 10 bases. Germline CDR1 reads SGHAT; CDR2 reads FQNNGV. The CDR3 is 16 amino acids. With V trimmed by 4 bases and J by 4 bases, 8 bases remained unmatched. The chain's CDR3 is CASSSRTSGFSDTQYF. In DNA form, the CDR3 reads TGTGCCAGCAGCTCCCGGACTAGCGGATTTTCAGATACGCAGTATTTT.

The V call is TRBV6-2 or TRBV6-3, the J call TRBJ2-7; D gene uncertain. CDR3 length: 14 amino acids. V gave up 5 bases and J gave up 0 bases, with 11 bases separating them. Germline V CDR1 and CDR2: MNHEY, SVGEGT. The CDR3 nucleotides are TGTGCCAGCAGTCCGCACCCGAGCTCCTACGAGCAGTACGTC. Its translation is CASSPHPSSYEQYV.

The J gene is TRBJ2-1, the V gene TRBV7-3; TRBD1 might be the D (5 bases). Between the trimmed V and J ends, which lost 2 bases and 5 bases, there was a span of 13 bases. The CDR3 has 15 amino acids. Germline loops: CDR1 SGHTA, CDR2 FQGTGA. The CDR3 is CASSLLGRVNNEQFF. The CDR3, as DNA: TGTGCCAGCAGCTTATTAGGCAGGGTGAACAATGAGCAGTTCTTC.

This clonotype showed up just a few times. This may come from a read error, since a much larger clone is one base off. V is TRBV5-1 and J is TRBJ1-1; possibly TRBD1 for D (6 bases). Germline V lookup: CDR1 SGHRS, CDR2 YFSETQ. The CDR3 loop spans 17 amino acids. Trimming stripped 4 bases from V and 1 base from J, with 20 bases between. CDR3 DNA sequence: TGCGCCAGCAGCCAGGAAGGGGGAGACAGCAGGAACACTGAAGCTTTCTTT. Translating it yields CASSQEGGDSRNTEAFF.

This clonotype has a count of ten or more. This rearrangement joins TRBV7-9 to TRBJ2-1, with D tentatively TRBD2 (6 bases). The V and J ends lost 4 bases and 2 bases respectively, with 12 bases between them. CDR3 length: 15 residues. Germline CDR1 and CDR2: SEHNR and FQNEAQ (reference sequence). Written as DNA, the CDR3 is TGTGCCAGCAGCTCCGGGGGTGAGACCTACAATGAGCAGTTCTTC. Translation gives CASSSGGETYNEQFF.

This clonotype was seen ten or more times. The J gene is TRBJ1-1, the V gene TRBV20-1; maybe TRBD1 (5 bases). V lost 6 bases and J lost 7, with 15 bases in between. Germline CDR1 DFQATT, CDR2 SNEGSKA (reference sequence). The CDR3 loop spans 12 amino acids. The CDR3 loop is CSARGDGGEAFF. The CDR3 DNA sequence: TGCAGTGCCCGAGGGGACGGAGGTGAAGCTTTCTTT.

Sample share makes this clonotype medium-sized (0.01 to 0.1%). The chain uses TRBV4-1 and TRBJ1-6; perhaps TRBD1 as D (5 bases). The CDR3 has 14 residues. V was cut by 5 bases and J by 6 bases, with 11 bases left in between. CDR1 MGHRA and CDR2 YSYEKL come from the germline V gene. CDR3 amino acids: CASSVLTANSPLHF. CDR3 nucleotide sequence: TGCGCCAGCAGCGTGCTGACAGCTAATTCACCCCTCCACTTT.